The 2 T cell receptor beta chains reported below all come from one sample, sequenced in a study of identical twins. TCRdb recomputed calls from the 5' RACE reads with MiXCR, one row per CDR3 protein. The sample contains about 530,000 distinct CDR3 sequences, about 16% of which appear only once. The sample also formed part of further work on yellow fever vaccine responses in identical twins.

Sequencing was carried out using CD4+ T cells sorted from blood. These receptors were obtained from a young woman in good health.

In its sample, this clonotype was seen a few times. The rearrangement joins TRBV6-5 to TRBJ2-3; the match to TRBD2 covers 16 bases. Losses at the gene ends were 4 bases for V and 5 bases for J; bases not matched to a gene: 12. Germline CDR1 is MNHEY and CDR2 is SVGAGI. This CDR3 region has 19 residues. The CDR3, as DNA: TGTGCCAGCAGTTCACCTCCCGGGACTAGCGGGAGGGAGGTAGATACGCAGTATTTT. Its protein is CASSSPPGTSGREVDTQYF.

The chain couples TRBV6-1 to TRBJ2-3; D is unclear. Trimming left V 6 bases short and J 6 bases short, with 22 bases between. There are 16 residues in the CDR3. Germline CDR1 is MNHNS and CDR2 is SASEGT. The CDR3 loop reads CASRPQAERLVDTQYF. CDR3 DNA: TGTGCCAGCAGACCTCAAGCCGAGCGTCTGGTGGATACGCAGTATTTT.